The 14 T cell receptor beta chains presented below share a single source sample, sequenced in a study of T-cell memory formation after mild COVID-19. MiXCR was run by TCRdb on the 5' RACE reads, yielding one entry per CDR3 protein. Among about 560,000 distinct CDR3 sequences listed, roughly 22% were seen once. Sequenced sample: PBMCs or a T cell subset sorted from them (not recorded which). The source is an adult woman who had mild COVID-19 (a few samples of this study predate the infection). Cell type and time point are not known.

CDR3 sequence (DNA): TGCGCCAGCAGCTTGGCCGAGTTGGCTACCTACGAGCAGTACTTC. It yields the protein CASSLAELATYEQYF. This rearrangement joins TRBV5-1 to TRBJ2-7; no definite D call. V was pared by 0 bases and J by 2 bases, with 12 bases between. This CDR3 has 15 amino acids. CDR1 and CDR2 (germline): SGHRS, YFSETQ.

This clonotype was detected a few times. This chain uses TRBV5-6 with TRBJ2-5; either TRBD1 or TRBD2 may supply D (5 bases each). The CDR3 is 14 amino acids. V was cut by 9 bases and J by 2 bases, with 17 bases left in between. From germline, CDR1 is SGHDT and CDR2 YYEEEE. The CDR3 sequence is CATQRMGEQETQYF. Written as DNA, the CDR3 is TGTGCCACCCAGCGTATGGGGGAACAAGAGACCCAGTACTTC.

This clonotype appeared a few times. The V call is TRBV7-8, the J call TRBJ2-1, with 9 bases matching TRBD2. The V gene end was trimmed by 1 base and the J gene end by 14 bases; junction bases not matched to a gene: 6. The CDR3 spans 13 residues. In germline, CDR1 is SGHVS, CDR2 FQNEAQ. CDR3: CASSLELSGGKFF. The DNA of the CDR3 is TGTGCCAGCAGCTTAGAACTTAGCGGGGGAAAGTTCTTC.

This clonotype was recorded once. Its ends do not fully match the called genes, so a read error is possible. CDR3 nucleotide sequence: TGCGCCAGAAGCTTCGGGGATAACACTGAAGCTTTCTTT. Its translation is CARSFGDNTEAFF. The V gene is TRBV5-1, the J gene TRBJ1-1; no clear D gene. Germline V gene sequence: CDR1 SGHRS, CDR2 YFSETQ. CDR3 length: 13 residues.

The chain recombines TRBV12-3 or TRBV12-4 with TRBJ2-1, with a tentative D call TRBD2 (6 bases). V was cut by 5 bases and J by 5 bases, with 13 bases left in between. This CDR3 contains 14 residues. As DNA, the CDR3 is TGTGCCAGCAGTACTAGCAATAAGGACAATGAGCAGTTCTTC. Its protein product is CASSTSNKDNEQFF.

This clonotype came up a few times. The chain recombines TRBV7-2 with TRBJ2-1; D is ambiguous. V lost 8 bases to trimming and J lost 7 bases, with 12 bases between them. The germline V gene encodes CDR1 SGHTA and CDR2 FQGNSA. This CDR3 has 12 residues. CDR3 sequence (DNA): TGTGCCAGCGGCCACTCGAGGAATGAGCAGTTCTTC. Protein sequence: CASGHSRNEQFF.

In its sample, this clonotype was seen many times. The chain joins TRBV5-1 to TRBJ1-1; 9 bases are shared with TRBD1. This CDR3 region has 14 residues. Germline lookup yields CDR1 SGHRS and CDR2 YFSETQ. Trimming took 3 bases from V and 1 from J; bases not matched to a gene: 1. The CDR3 nucleotides are TGCGCCAGCAGCTGGACAGGGGAGAACACTGAAGCTTTCTTT. This sequence encodes CASSWTGENTEAFF.

The V call is TRBV11-2, the J call TRBJ1-1; the match to TRBD1 covers 7 bases. V lost 1 base to trimming and J lost 4 bases; unmatched junction nucleotides: 12. The germline gives CDR1 SGHAT, CDR2 FQNNGV. The length of the CDR3 is 17 residues. The DNA of the CDR3 is TGTGCCAGCAGCTTAGGTTGGGACAGCTTAGTGGGCACTGAAGCTTTCTTT. As protein: CASSLGWDSLVGTEAFF.

The chain employs TRBV11-1 and TRBJ2-7; either TRBD1 or TRBD2 may supply D (5 bases each). V was clipped by 6 bases and J by 0 bases, with 9 bases between them. CDR1 and CDR2 (germline): SGHAT, FQDESV (reference sequence). This CDR3 is built from 13 residues. CDR3 bases: TGTGCCAGCAGTCGGGGCCGCTCCTACGAGCAGTACTTC. Protein sequence: CASSRGRSYEQYF.

The genes are TRBV2 and TRBJ2-7, with 7 bases lining up with TRBD1. CDR3 size: 15 residues. With V trimmed by 7 bases and J by 2 bases, 11 bases remained unmatched. Per the germline V gene, CDR1 is SNHLY and CDR2 is FYNNEI. CDR3 region: CASKRARQGTYEQYF. Written as DNA, the CDR3 is TGTGCCAGCAAAAGGGCGAGACAGGGCACCTACGAGCAGTACTTC.

In this sample, this clonotype turned up once. The rearrangement links TRBV20-1 to TRBJ1-5; D is possibly TRBD1 (5 bases). Germline V gives CDR1 DFQATT, CDR2 SNEGSKA (reference sequence). Trimming cost V 3 bases and J 5 bases, with 14 bases left between them. The CDR3 length is 14 residues. The DNA of the CDR3 is TGCAGTGCTAGGGGACTCCTGGTGGATCAGCCCCAGCATTTT. This encodes CSARGLLVDQPQHF.

This clonotype turned up a few times. The V call is TRBV20-1, the J call TRBJ2-3; D gene uncertain. V lost 3 bases and J 2 bases, leaving 15 bases between the germline ends. The CDR3 has 15 residues. In germline, CDR1 is DFQATT, CDR2 SNEGSKA (reference sequence). CDR3 coding DNA: TGCAGTGCTAGTCGTTCGGCGGCTTACACAGATACGCAGTATTTT. Protein sequence: CSASRSAAYTDTQYF.

This clonotype was seen a handful of times. The rearrangement uses TRBV5-1 and TRBJ2-5; D is undetermined. From germline, CDR1 is SGHRS and CDR2 YFSETQ. The V end lost 0 bases, the J end lost 8 bases, and 11 bases lay between the germline ends. CDR3 length: 13 residues. The CDR3 region has the DNA TGCGCCAGCAGCTTGGAAGATAGGATCACCCAGTACTTC. Protein: CASSLEDRITQYF.

V and J are TRBV5-6 and TRBJ2-5; D not certain. Germline CDR1 is SGHDT and CDR2 is YYEEEE. V was shortened by 0 bases and J by 5 bases, with 8 bases between the two germline ends. This CDR3 comprises 13 residues. This CDR3 reads CASSLGHEETQYF. CDR3 in DNA: TGTGCCAGCAGCTTGGGACACGAGGAGACCCAGTACTTC.